The present TCR beta chain was sequenced within a study of OX40 agonist ivuxolimab in advanced cancers. The length of the CDR3 is 16 residues. Germline assignment: CDR1 SGHVS and CDR2 FNYEAQ. V trimming: 1 base; J trimming: 2 bases; junction bases outside the gene matches: 7. TCRdb's copy holds only in-frame clones and misses some; the assay was immunoSEQ multiplex PCR. The sample consists of 22,000 or so clones, 80% to 90% of them appearing once. This clonotype originated in an adult with an advanced solid tumor such as melanoma, head and neck, liver or kidney cancer. The starting material was CD4+ or CD8+ T cells sorted from blood, obtained in a trial of the OX40 agonist ivuxolimab. The V and J genes are TRBV7-6 and TRBJ2-7; TRBD2 matches at 8 bases. Here the CDR3 reads CASSLERSGGPYEQYF. In nucleotides, the CDR3 is TGTGCCAGCAGCTTAGAAAGGAGCGGGGGACCCTACGAGCAGTACTTC.